This T cell receptor beta chain was obtained from a study of CD8+CD57+ T cells in acquired aplastic anemia. Germline loops: CDR1 LNHNV, CDR2 YYDKDF (reference sequence). The CDR3 is 18 amino acids. After removal of 0 bases from V and 2 bases from J, the junction contained 11 bases not matched to a gene. Patients chosen for sequencing had CD8+CD57+ cells that had expanded, as shown by flow cytometry. Template material for TCR beta VDJ and CDR3 profiling consisted of genomic DNA. Each CDR3 protein gets one entry after TCRdb re-called the reads with MiXCR. Of over 250,000 distinct CDR3 sequences listed, 56% are singletons. This clonotype occurred a few times.

This receptor was identified in a human donor with aplastic anemia. The sample consisted of sorted CD4+, CD8+, or CD8+CD57+ T cells (not recorded which) from PBMCs. V gene TRBV15 combines with J gene TRBJ1-2, with 8 bases fitting TRBD1. CDR3 in DNA: TGTGCCACCAGCAGAGAGGGCAGGGGGCAAGGAGAGAACTATGGCTACACCTTC. Residues: CATSREGRGQGENYGYTF.